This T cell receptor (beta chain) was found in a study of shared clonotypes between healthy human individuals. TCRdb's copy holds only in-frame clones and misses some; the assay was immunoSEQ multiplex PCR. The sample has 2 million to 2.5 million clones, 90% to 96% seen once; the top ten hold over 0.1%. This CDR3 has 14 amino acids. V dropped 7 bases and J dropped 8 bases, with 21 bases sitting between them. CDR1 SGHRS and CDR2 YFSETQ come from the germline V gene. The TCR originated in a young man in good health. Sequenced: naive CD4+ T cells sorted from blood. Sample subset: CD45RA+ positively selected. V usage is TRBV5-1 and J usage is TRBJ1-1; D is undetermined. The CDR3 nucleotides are TGCGCCAGCGCCCTCACGGGGAGCCCTGAGGAAGCTTTCTTT. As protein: CASALTGSPEEAFF.